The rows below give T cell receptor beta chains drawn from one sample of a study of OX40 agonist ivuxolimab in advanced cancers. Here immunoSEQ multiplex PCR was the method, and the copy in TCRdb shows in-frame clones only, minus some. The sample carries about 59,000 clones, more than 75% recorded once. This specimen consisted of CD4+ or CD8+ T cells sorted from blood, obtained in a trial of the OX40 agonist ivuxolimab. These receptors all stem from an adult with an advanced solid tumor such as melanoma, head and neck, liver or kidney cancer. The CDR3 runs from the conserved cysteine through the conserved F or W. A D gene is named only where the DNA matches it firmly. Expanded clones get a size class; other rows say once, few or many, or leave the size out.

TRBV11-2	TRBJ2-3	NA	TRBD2	CASSLDWTSAFTDTQYF	TGTGCCAGCAGCTTAGACTGGACTAGCGCGTTCACAGATACGCAGTATTTT
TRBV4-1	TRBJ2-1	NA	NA	CASSQRALNTPNEQFF	TGCGCCAGCAGCCAAAGGGCTTTAAACACCCCTAATGAGCAGTTCTTC
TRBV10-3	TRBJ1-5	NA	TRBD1	CAISEHRGKGNQPQHF	TGTGCCATCAGTGAACACAGGGGCAAAGGCAATCAGCCCCAGCATTTT
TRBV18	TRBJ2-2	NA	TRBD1	CASSPDRGRGELFF	TGTGCCAGCTCGCCCGACAGGGGGCGCGGGGAGCTGTTTTTT
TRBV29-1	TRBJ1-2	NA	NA	CSAGGSLNYGYTF	TGCAGCGCCGGTGGGTCCTTGAACTATGGCTACACCTTC
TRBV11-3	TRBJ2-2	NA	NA	CASSPGQTNTGELFF	TGTGCCAGCAGCCCAGGACAGACGAACACCGGGGAGCTGTTTTTT
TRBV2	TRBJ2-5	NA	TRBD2	CAFLRERGVSQETQYF	TGTGCCTTCCTAAGGGAGCGGGGGGTGAGTCAAGAGACCCAGTACTTC
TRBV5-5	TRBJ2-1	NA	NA	CASSLDGYNEQFF	TGTGCCAGCAGCTTGGACGGATACAATGAGCAGTTCTTC
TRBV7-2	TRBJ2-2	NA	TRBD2	CASSLLAGVSDTGELFF	TGTGCCAGCAGCCTACTAGCGGGAGTCAGCGACACCGGGGAGCTGTTTTTT
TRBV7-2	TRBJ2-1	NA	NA	CASSPRGATLALHNEQFF	TGTGCCAGCAGCCCTAGAGGGGCCACACTAGCACTGCACAATGAGCAGTTCTTC
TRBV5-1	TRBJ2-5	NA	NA	CASSYQGGGKETQYF	TGCGCCAGCAGCTACCAGGGCGGAGGCAAAGAGACCCAGTACTTC
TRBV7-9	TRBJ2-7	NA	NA	CASSLAPPGYSSYEQYF	TGTGCCAGCAGCTTAGCGCCTCCAGGTTACTCCTCCTACGAGCAGTACTTC
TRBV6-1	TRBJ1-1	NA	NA	CASSLGQTNTEAFF	TGTGCCAGCAGTCTAGGACAGACGAACACTGAAGCTTTCTTT
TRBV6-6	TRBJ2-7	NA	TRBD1	CASSPGTGGWQYF	TGTGCCAGCAGTCCCGGGACAGGGGGCTGGCAGTACTTC
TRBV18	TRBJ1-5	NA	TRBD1	CASSTGGNQPQHF	TGTGCCAGCTCAACAGGGGGCAATCAGCCCCAGCATTTT
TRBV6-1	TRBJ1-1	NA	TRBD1	CASSAGTGLNTEAFF	TGTGCCAGCAGTGCCGGGACAGGACTGAACACTGAAGCTTTCTTT
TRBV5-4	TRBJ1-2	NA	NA	CASSLPTGTMDYTF	TGTGCCAGCAGTTTGCCAACCGGGACAATGGACTACACCTTC
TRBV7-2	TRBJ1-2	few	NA	CASSSSWGRGNYGYTF	TGTGCCAGCAGCTCCAGCTGGGGCAGGGGAAACTATGGCTACACCTTC
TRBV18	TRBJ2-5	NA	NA	CASSPRSEETQYF	TGTGCCAGCTCACCACGGTCCGAAGAGACCCAGTACTTC
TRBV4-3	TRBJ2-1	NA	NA	CASSQEAGAQSSYNEQFF	TGCGCCAGCAGCCAAGAGGCGGGGGCCCAGAGCTCCTACAATGAGCAGTTCTTC
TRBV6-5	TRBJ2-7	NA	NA	CASSYSTTYEQYF	TGTGCCAGCAGTTACTCCACAACTTACGAGCAGTACTTC
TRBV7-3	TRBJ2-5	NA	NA	CASSLIWLKGETQYF	TGTGCCAGCAGCTTAATCTGGCTCAAAGGGGAGACCCAGTACTTC
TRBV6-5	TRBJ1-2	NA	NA	CASSLTGSNIGYTF	TGTGCCAGCAGCCTAACAGGCTCCAATATTGGCTACACCTTC
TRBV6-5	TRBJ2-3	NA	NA	CASKTGLSTDTQYF	TGTGCCAGCAAGACAGGACTTAGCACAGATACGCAGTATTTT
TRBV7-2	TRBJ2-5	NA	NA	CASSLARGQETQYF	TGTGCCAGCAGCTTAGCTAGGGGGCAAGAGACCCAGTACTTC
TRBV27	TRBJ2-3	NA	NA	CASSEGGVTQYF	TGTGCCAGCAGTGAAGGGGGGGTCACGCAGTATTTT
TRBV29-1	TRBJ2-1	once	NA	CSVLDSGYEQFF	TGCAGCGTTCTTGACTCAGGGTATGAGCAGTTCTTC
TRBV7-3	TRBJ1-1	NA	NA	CASSFDPDTEAFF	TGTGCCAGCAGCTTCGATCCGGACACTGAAGCTTTCTTT
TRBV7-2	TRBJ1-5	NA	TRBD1	CASSADRGQPQHF	TGTGCCAGCAGCGCGGACAGGGGTCAGCCCCAGCATTTT
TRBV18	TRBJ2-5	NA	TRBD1	CASSPQGVLGETQYF	TGTGCCAGCTCACCCCAGGGGGTATTAGGAGAGACCCAGTACTTC
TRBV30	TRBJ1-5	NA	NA	CAWSVAGSQPQHF	TGTGCCTGGAGTGTAGCAGGGAGCCAGCCCCAGCATTTT
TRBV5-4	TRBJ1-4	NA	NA	CASSFRSPGHEKLFF	TGTGCCAGCAGCTTTAGGTCCCCCGGCCATGAAAAACTGTTTTTT
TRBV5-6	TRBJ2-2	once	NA	CASSWGTLNTGELFF	TGTGCCAGCAGCTGGGGGACACTGAACACCGGGGAGCTGTTTTTT
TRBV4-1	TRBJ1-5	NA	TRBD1	CASSQVRGTVGNQPQHF	TGCGCCAGCAGCCAGGTGCGAGGGACAGTGGGCAATCAGCCCCAGCATTTT
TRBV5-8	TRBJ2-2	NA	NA	CASSLQGLTNTGELFF	TGTGCCAGCAGCCTCCAGGGACTCACGAACACCGGGGAGCTGTTTTTT
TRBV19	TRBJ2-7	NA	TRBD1	CASSILSGQGTYEQYF	TGTGCCAGTAGTATCCTTTCGGGACAGGGCACCTACGAGCAGTACTTC
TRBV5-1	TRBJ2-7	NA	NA	CASSDQGEQYF	TGCGCCAGCAGCGACCAGGGCGAGCAGTACTTC
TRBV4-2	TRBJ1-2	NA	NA	CASSQDRAGSGYTF	TGTGCCAGCAGCCAAGATCGGGCTGGGTCTGGCTACACCTTC
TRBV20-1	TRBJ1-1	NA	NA	CSVQETVAFF	TGCAGTGTCCAGGAAACGGTTGCTTTCTTT